These 3 T cell receptor beta chains came from one sample sequenced in a study of beta chain features in type 1 diabetes. The entirety of the isolated RNA underwent reverse transcription, so expressed TCRB transcripts were sequenced. Using immunoSEQ multiplex PCR, the repertoire was profiled, and TCRdb retains in-frame clones only, with some absent. The sample has 200,000 to 300,000 clones, 27% seen once. Sequencing used central memory CD4+ T cells from blood. Receptors were obtained from a man aged 30 to 45 in good health.

This clone has a handful of counts. The chain has TRBV7-9 and TRBJ1-1, with D possibly being TRBD1 (6 bases). Deletions cut 3 bases from V and 5 bases from J, with 10 bases between. Germline-derived CDR1 and CDR2 are SEHNR and FQNEAQ (reference sequence). The CDR3 has 13 amino acids. CDR3 nucleotides: TGTGCCAGCAGCTTGACAGGTACGACTGAAGCTTTCTTT. This translates into CASSLTGTTEAFF.

J is TRBJ2-5 and V is TRBV2; weak D call: TRBD1 (7 bases). Per the germline V gene, CDR1 is SNHLY and CDR2 is FYNNEI. The CDR3 has 15 amino acids. With 0 bases removed from V and 5 bases from J, the gap between germline ends came to 13 bases. CDR3 in amino acids: CASSEAAGGQETQYF. The CDR3 coding sequence is TGTGCCAGCAGTGAAGCGGCAGGGGGGCAGGAGACCCAGTACTTC. The full variable domain, completed using reference TRBV2 and TRBJ2-5, is EPEVTQTPSHQVTQMGQEVILRCVPISNHLYFYWYRQILGQKVEFLVSFYNNEISEKSEIFDDQFSVERPDGSNFTLKIRSTKLEDSAMYFCASSEAAGGQETQYFGPGTRLLVL.

This clone was picked up a small number of times. The rearrangement joins TRBV18 to TRBJ2-5, with D unclear. V shed 5 bases and J shed 2 bases, with 3 bases lying between them. Germline V CDR1 and CDR2: KGHSH, LQKENI. The CDR3 is made up of 11 amino acids. CDR3 sequence: CASSEQETQYF. The CDR3 nucleotides read TGTGCCAGCTCAGAACAAGAGACCCAGTACTTC.